Below, 16 T cell receptor beta chains from the same sample are listed, as sequenced in a study of identical twins. TCRdb analysed the 5' RACE reads with MiXCR anew, one entry per CDR3 protein. The sample includes around 1.7 million distinct CDR3 sequences, around a third seen only once; the top ten take about 0.3%. Sequencing was carried out using cord blood. Receptor source: a newborn girl in good health.

This clonotype was recorded many times. The V and J genes are TRBV29-1 and TRBJ2-7; 8 bases line up with TRBD2. The CDR3 sequence is 15 residues long. After removal of 1 base from V and 3 bases from J, the junction contained 8 bases not matched to a gene. Germline-derived CDR1 and CDR2 are SQVTM and ANQGSEA. The CDR3 bases are TGCAGCGTTGAAGGCGTAGCGGGGACTAGCTACGAGCAGTACTTC. Its protein is CSVEGVAGTSYEQYF.

The chain combines TRBV6-2 or TRBV6-3 with TRBJ1-1; possibly TRBD1 for D (5 bases). CDR1 MNHEY and CDR2 SVGEGT come from the germline V gene. The CDR3 length is 15 residues. V was cut by 2 bases and J by 5 bases, with 15 bases left in between. CDR3 loop: CASSYDPQGGTEAFF. The DNA of the CDR3 is TGTGCCAGCAGTTACGATCCGCAGGGTGGGACTGAAGCTTTCTTT.

The rearrangement links TRBV4-1 to TRBJ2-3, with 13 bases that match TRBD2. Germline-derived CDR1 and CDR2 are MGHRA and YSYEKL. Trimming cost V 3 bases and J 6 bases; bases outside gene matches: 15. The CDR3 has 19 residues. The CDR3 DNA sequence: TGCGCCAGCAGCCAGACCATACTAGCGGGAGGGCCAAGCGCGGATACGCAGTATTTT. This sequence encodes CASSQTILAGGPSADTQYF.

The chain has TRBV7-2 and TRBJ2-1; TRBD2 agrees at 10 bases. The CDR3 sequence is 19 residues long. V lost 5 bases to trimming and J lost 0 bases; unmatched junction nucleotides: 13. Germline CDR1 SGHTA, CDR2 FQGNSA. CDR3 DNA: TGTGCCAGCAGCGCCCCCACTAGCGGGGTTACGAGCTCCTACAATGAGCAGTTCTTC. Translating it yields CASSAPTSGVTSSYNEQFF.

This clonotype has just a few counts. The V call is TRBV10-3, the J call TRBJ1-4; no clear D gene. V lost 2 bases and J 7 bases, leaving 8 bases between the germline ends. In germline, CDR1 is ENHRY, CDR2 SYGVKD. The CDR3 is made up of 13 amino acids. The DNA of the CDR3 is TGTGCCATCAGTGAGATCCCATTTGAAAAACTGTTTTTT. It encodes CAISEIPFEKLFF.

This clonotype was counted a few times. The rearrangement links TRBV24-1 to TRBJ2-3; D call uncertain. CDR1 and CDR2 (germline): KGHDR, SFDVKD. The CDR3 covers 14 residues. The V gene lost 4 bases and the J gene lost 2 bases, with 9 bases spanning the gap. CDR3 sequence (DNA): TGTGCCACCAGTGAGGGAATCCCCACAGATACGCAGTATTTT. It specifies CATSEGIPTDTQYF.

The genes are TRBV20-1 and TRBJ2-2; possible D gene TRBD2, 6 bases. CDR1 and CDR2 (germline): DFQATT, SNEGSKA (reference sequence). V shed 3 bases and J shed 2 bases, with 13 bases lying between them. There are 15 residues in the CDR3. CDR3 sequence reads: CSASHGLKNTGELFF. In DNA form, the CDR3 reads TGCAGTGCTAGCCACGGACTAAAAAACACCGGGGAGCTGTTTTTT.

This chain links TRBV20-1 with TRBJ2-4; D remains unclear. Germline V gene sequence: CDR1 DFQATT, CDR2 SNEGSKA (reference sequence). This CDR3 spans 16 amino acids. V was cut by 5 bases and J by 0 bases, with 17 bases left in between. The DNA for the CDR3 is TGCAGTGCTTCTCAACCTCCGGGTCTAGCCAAAAACATTCAGTACTTC. Protein sequence: CSASQPPGLAKNIQYF.

The chain employs TRBV7-2 and TRBJ2-1; TRBD1 matches at 7 bases. This CDR3 has 14 residues. Germline trimming cut 1 base from V and 13 bases from J; bases unmatched to any gene: 10. Germline V CDR1 and CDR2: SGHTA, FQGNSA. CDR3 bases: TGTGCCAGCAGCTTAGAACAGGGGCGGAACATTCAGTTCTTC. Amino acids: CASSLEQGRNIQFF.

This clonotype showed up just a few times. This sequence joins TRBV20-1 and TRBJ2-1, with 10 bases identical to TRBD2. This CDR3 has 14 amino acids. The junction had 6 bases not matched to a gene; V was cut back by 7 bases and J by 3 bases. Germline CDR1 reads DFQATT; CDR2 reads SNEGSKA (reference sequence). The CDR3: CSVPGLADYNEQFF. The CDR3 DNA is TGCAGTGTCCCCGGACTAGCGGACTACAATGAGCAGTTCTTC.

CDR3: CASSYRRVYNEQFF. For the CDR3, the DNA is TGTGCCAGCAGTTATCGAAGGGTCTACAATGAGCAGTTCTTC. The gene calls are TRBV6-5 and TRBJ2-1; no definite D call. The length of the CDR3 is 14 residues. V lost 3 bases and J 3 bases, leaving 9 bases between the germline ends. Germline CDR1 and CDR2: MNHEY and SVGAGI.

This clonotype showed up many times. The CDR3 protein is CATSVGGTGANVLTF. CDR3 nucleotide sequence: TGTGCCACCAGTGTTGGAGGGACTGGGGCCAACGTCCTGACTTTC. This chain links TRBV24-1 with TRBJ2-6; D is possibly TRBD2 (6 bases). CDR3 length: 15 residues. Germline values: CDR1 KGHDR, CDR2 SFDVKD. Trimming shortened V by 5 bases and J by 2 bases, and 9 bases separated the two germline ends.

This clonotype turned up a few times. The chain recombines TRBV5-1 with TRBJ2-7, with D uncertain. There are 15 residues in the CDR3. Germline V CDR1 and CDR2: SGHRS, YFSETQ. V lost 5 bases and J lost 1, with 16 bases in between. The CDR3 nucleotides read TGCGCCAGCAGGTTCGAACAATTAGCTTCCTACGAGCAGTACTTC. Its translation: CASRFEQLASYEQYF.

With respect to this clonotype: The CDR3 ends on some other residue instead of the conserved phenylalanine or tryptophan, so this is likely a read error. V usage is TRBV20-1 and J usage is TRBJ2-3; 10 positions match TRBD2. CDR3 length: 16 amino acids. The junction had 13 bases not matched to a gene; V was cut back by 5 bases and J by 5 bases. Germline CDR1 reads DFQATT; CDR2 reads SNEGSKA (reference sequence). CDR3 in amino acids: CSAGGRSGRALDTQYV. CDR3 coding DNA: TGCAGTGCTGGGGGTCGGAGCGGGAGGGCCCTAGATACGCAGTATGTT.

This clonotype turned up a few times. This chain connects TRBV6-2 or TRBV6-3 to TRBJ1-5; D gene unclear. The CDR3 extends over 13 amino acids. Trimming took off 7 bases at V and 2 bases at J, with 9 bases between the two ends. Germline V gene data show CDR1 as MNHEY and CDR2 as SVGEGT. The CDR3 sequence: CASNTRGNQPQHF. In DNA, the CDR3 is TGTGCCAGCAATACAAGGGGCAATCAGCCCCAGCATTTT.

This clonotype came up once. J is TRBJ1-1 and V is TRBV4-2; D remains unclear. This CDR3 contains 15 residues. V was trimmed by 0 bases and J by 6 bases, leaving 14 bases between them. Germline V gene data show CDR1 as LGHNA and CDR2 as YNFKEQ. The DNA for the CDR3 is TGTGCCAGCAGCCAAGATCTCGGGTTTGGGTCTGAAGCTTTCTTT. Protein product: CASSQDLGFGSEAFF.